This TCR beta chain was documented in a study of blood T cells in healthy people across ages. The overall study: Per two T cells, about one barcoded beta molecule was captured through template switching. Study results and caveats: Per-million-T-cell TCR beta diversity fell roughly linearly with age.

Regarding this clonotype: The antigen is undetermined.

Trimming at V came to 5 bases and at J to 1 base, leaving 2 bases not matched to a gene. The germline V gene has CDR1 SQVTM and CDR2 ANQGSEA. CDR3 length: 14 amino acids. Next came a second PCR, run for about 7 to 12 cycles, which used a sample-barcoded 5' primer along with a J-beta primer mix. TCRdb passed the 5' RACE reads through MiXCR, listing each CDR3 protein once. Counted here are about 680,000 distinct CDR3 sequences, about half occurring once; the ten biggest clones make up around a third. It was approximately 10 milliliters of peripheral blood that were drawn from each donor. Each sample yielded at least 5 micrograms of PBMC total RNA.

The genes are TRBV29-1 and TRBJ2-7; TRBD2 matches 13 bases. The sequenced sample was blood. The clonotype originates from a woman aged 60-75 years in good health. The DNA of the CDR3 is TGCAGCGTTTCGGGACTAGCGGGATCCTACGAGCAGTACTTC. Translating gives CSVSGLAGSYEQYF.